The 20 T cell receptor beta chains reported below all come from one sample, sequenced in a study of T cell responses to AZD1222 COVID-19 vaccine. Assay used: immunoSEQ multiplex PCR; TCRdb lists only in-frame clones, some missing. This table has 140,000 to 150,000 clones, 80% to 95% appearing once. Sequenced here: peripheral blood, sampled on day 0 of AZD1222 vaccination. The source of these receptors is an adult in good health.

This chain links TRBV7-3 with TRBJ2-5, with no clear D. The CDR3 spans 13 residues. V was shortened by 1 base and J by 2 bases, with 5 bases between the two germline ends. Germline V gene data show CDR1 as SGHTA and CDR2 as FQGTGA. The CDR3: CASSLIRQETQYF. CDR3 in DNA: TGTGCCAGCAGCTTAATACGGCAAGAGACCCAGTACTTC.

The chain joins TRBV20-1 to TRBJ1-2, with D perhaps matching TRBD1 (5 bases). CDR3 length equals 13 residues. The germline V and J ends were trimmed by 3 bases and 8 bases, with 16 bases remaining between them. Germline CDR1 DFQATT, CDR2 SNEGSKA (reference sequence). The CDR3 coding sequence is TGCAGTGCTAGTGGGGCAGGGAGGGGAGGCTACACCTTC. Protein product: CSASGAGRGGYTF.

The V and J genes are TRBV30 and TRBJ2-1; 7 nucleotides agree with TRBD2. This CDR3 spans 13 amino acids. Germline-derived CDR1 and CDR2 are GTSNPN and SVGIG (reference sequence). The trim removed 3 bases at V and 15 bases at J, leaving 14 bases unmatched. CDR3 in amino acids: CAWRVALGGKPFF. As DNA, the CDR3 is TGTGCCTGGAGGGTTGCACTGGGGGGGAAACCGTTCTTC.

CDR3 coding DNA: TGTGCCAGCAGCCCGAGGACAGGGGCCTACAATGAGCAGTTCTTC. It translates to CASSPRTGAYNEQFF. This chain joins TRBV7-2 and TRBJ2-1; 9 bases line up with TRBD1. Trimming removed 5 bases from V and 2 bases from J; junction bases left unmatched: 4. CDR3 length: 15 amino acids. CDR1 and CDR2 from the germline V gene are SGHTA and FQGNSA. The full variable domain, rest sourced from reference TRBV7-2 and TRBJ2-1, is GAGVSQSPSNKVTEKGKDVELRCDPISGHTALYWYRQSLGQGLEFLIYFQGNSAPDKSGLPSDRFSAERTGGSVSTLTIQRTQQEDSAVYLCASSPRTGAYNEQFFGPGTRLTVL.

The count of this clone is one. V gene TRBV5-1 combines with J gene TRBJ1-4; 10 positions agree with TRBD1. V lost 6 bases and J lost 0; bases outside the gene matches: 8. The germline V gene encodes CDR1 SGHRS and CDR2 YFSETQ. The CDR3 loop spans 17 amino acids. The CDR3 reads CASKSDRGFATNEKLFF. In nucleotides, the CDR3 is TGCGCCAGCAAATCGGACAGGGGGTTTGCAACTAATGAAAAACTGTTTTTT.

The chain carries TRBV19 and TRBJ1-1, with TRBD1 matching over 7 bases. The CDR3 loop spans 11 amino acids. The trim removed 5 bases at V and 12 bases at J, leaving 6 bases unmatched. The germline V gene has CDR1 LNHDA and CDR2 SQIVND (reference sequence). Written as DNA, the CDR3 is TGTGCCAGTAGTGTTGACAGGGTGCCTTTCTTT. This encodes CASSVDRVPFF.

V is TRBV3-1 (or the pseudogene TRBV3-2) and J is TRBJ2-7; D call uncertain. Trimming removed 2 bases at V and 6 bases at J, with 5 bases between. CDR1 is LGHDT and CDR2 is YNNKEL in the germline V gene (reference sequence). The CDR3 spans 11 residues. CDR3 amino acids: CASSQNIEQYF. The CDR3 DNA reads TGTGCCAGCAGCCAAAACATCGAGCAGTACTTC.

DNA of the CDR3: TGTGCCAGCAGAGACCTGGGGGGGTCCTACAATGAGCAGTTCTTC. Its translation is CASRDLGGSYNEQFF. The chain employs TRBV2 and TRBJ2-1, with 7 bases that match TRBD2. The trim removed 6 bases at V and 1 base at J, leaving 6 bases unmatched. Germline assignment: CDR1 SNHLY and CDR2 FYNNEI. CDR3 length: 15 amino acids. The full variable domain, its missing parts supplied by reference TRBV2 and TRBJ2-1, is EPEVTQTPSHQVTQMGQEVILRCVPISNHLYFYWYRQILGQKVEFLVSFYNNEISEKSEIFDDQFSVERPDGSNFTLKIRSTKLEDSAMYFCASRDLGGSYNEQFFGPGTRLTVL.

The sample holds one count of this clone. The chain employs TRBV5-6 and TRBJ2-7; the D is unclear. The CDR3 covers 14 residues. The V gene's germline CDR1 is SGHDT and CDR2 YYEEEE. The V end was cut by 4 bases, the J end by 2 bases, with 13 bases between. The DNA for the CDR3 is TGTGCCAGCAGCCTCTTAGGAACCCCCTACGAGCAGTACTTC. Encoded protein: CASSLLGTPYEQYF.

The CDR3 loop reads CASSAPGLVGQETQYF. CDR3 coding DNA: TGTGCCAGCAGCGCTCCAGGGTTGGTGGGCCAAGAGACCCAGTACTTC. This rearrangement joins TRBV9 to TRBJ2-5; a possible D gene is TRBD1 (5 bases). CDR1 SGDLS and CDR2 YYNGEE come from the germline V gene. The CDR3 spans 16 residues. The V end was cut by 3 bases, the J end by 1 base, with 16 bases between.

This sequence joins TRBV7-2 and TRBJ2-3, with D maybe TRBD2 (6 bases). V lost 2 bases and J 3 bases, leaving 21 bases between the germline ends. Germline CDR1 SGHTA, CDR2 FQGNSA. The CDR3 consists of 18 residues. The CDR3 protein is CASSLHRDSAWGTDTQYF. In DNA form, the CDR3 reads TGTGCCAGCAGCTTACATCGGGACTCGGCATGGGGTACAGATACGCAGTATTTT.

V usage is TRBV27 and J usage is TRBJ1-6; D remains ambiguous. Trimming pared 3 bases from V and 6 bases from J, leaving 9 bases between. This CDR3 has 14 residues. Germline assignment: CDR1 MNHEY and CDR2 SMNVEV (reference sequence). As DNA, the CDR3 is TGTGCCAGCAGTTTCTGGCAGAGTAATTCACCCCTCCACTTT. Translating it yields CASSFWQSNSPLHF.

The CDR3 nucleotides read TGCGCCAGCCAACACGGGTGGGCAGGGGACGGCTACACCTTC. Protein sequence: CASQHGWAGDGYTF. The rearrangement uses TRBV5-1 and TRBJ1-2, with D possibly matching TRBD1 (6 bases). The CDR3 length is 14 residues. With 7 bases removed from V and 8 bases from J, the gap between germline ends came to 21 bases. CDR1 and CDR2 from the germline V gene are SGHRS and YFSETQ. Full variable domain (remainder filled in from reference TRBV5-1 and TRBJ1-2): KAGVTQTPRYLIKTRGQQVTLSCSPISGHRSVSWYQQTPGQGLQFLFEYFSETQRNKGNFPGRFSGRQFSNSRSEMNVSTLELGDSALYLCASQHGWAGDGYTFGSGTRLTVV.

This rearrangement joins TRBV5-1 to TRBJ2-7; possibly TRBD1 or TRBD2 for D (5 bases each). The V and J ends lost 2 bases and 2 bases respectively, with 17 bases between them. The CDR3 is 16 residues long. CDR1 and CDR2 from the germline V gene are SGHRS and YFSETQ. For the CDR3, the DNA is TGCGCCAGCAGCTTAAGGTCCGGGACGGTGGCCTACGAGCAGTACTTC. This translates into CASSLRSGTVAYEQYF.

The V gene is TRBV3-1 (or the pseudogene TRBV3-2), the J gene TRBJ1-2; D possibly corresponds to TRBD1 (5 bases). CDR1 LGHDT and CDR2 YNNKEL come from the germline V gene (reference sequence). The CDR3 has 16 amino acids. The V end lost 2 bases, the J end lost 4 bases, and 17 bases lay between the germline ends. CDR3 sequence (DNA): TGTGCCAGCAGCCAATTCGCGACAGCGTCCCTCTATGGCTACACCTTC. Encoded protein: CASSQFATASLYGYTF.

The chain combines TRBV2 with TRBJ1-5; weak D call: TRBD1 (6 bases). CDR1 SNHLY and CDR2 FYNNEI come from the germline V gene. The CDR3 covers 15 residues. Trimming took off 6 bases at V and 1 base at J, with 13 bases between the two ends. The CDR3 region is CASRDSTQSNQPQHF. The CDR3 DNA sequence: TGTGCCAGCAGGGACAGTACTCAAAGCAATCAGCCCCAGCATTTT.

The rearrangement links TRBV12-5 to TRBJ2-2; the D gene could be TRBD1 or TRBD2 (5 bases each). Germline V gene sequence: CDR1 LGHNT, CDR2 FRNRAP. The CDR3 sequence is 17 residues long. The V gene lost 0 bases and the J gene lost 4 bases, with 15 bases spanning the gap. CDR3: CASGLVQPSGGTGELFF. DNA for the CDR3: TGTGCTAGTGGTTTGGTACAGCCTTCTGGGGGCACCGGGGAGCTGTTTTTT.

The chain carries TRBV5-1 and TRBJ1-1; 10 bases map to TRBD1. CDR3 length equals 15 residues. Per the germline V gene, CDR1 is SGHRS and CDR2 is YFSETQ. V shed 0 bases and J 4 bases; nucleotides not matched to a gene: 3. The CDR3 coding sequence is TGCGCCAGCAGCTTGGGACAGGGGGCCGGCACTGAAGCTTTCTTT. It is translated as CASSLGQGAGTEAFF.

CDR3: CASSMEDPGGYTF. In DNA, the CDR3 is TGTGCCAGTAGTATGGAAGATCCGGGTGGCTACACCTTC. The chain couples TRBV19 to TRBJ1-2; D is unresolved. V was shortened by 3 bases and J by 7 bases, with 12 bases between the two germline ends. Germline V gives CDR1 LNHDA, CDR2 SQIVND (reference sequence). There are 13 residues in the CDR3.

CDR3 nucleotide sequence: TGTGCCAGCAGCTTGGTGGCAGGGGGCTCAGATACGCAGTATTTT. Translation: CASSLVAGGSDTQYF. The rearrangement uses TRBV7-6 and TRBJ2-3, with 8 positions matching TRBD1. Germline CDR1 reads SGHVS; CDR2 reads FNYEAQ. The CDR3 has 15 residues. The trim removed 3 bases at V and 4 bases at J, leaving 6 bases unmatched. Drawing the rest from reference TRBV7-6 and TRBJ2-3, the complete variable domain is GAGVSQSPRYKVTKRGQDVALRCDPISGHVSLYWYRQALGQGPEFLTYFNYEAQQDKSGLPNDRFSAERPEGSISTLTIQRTEQRDSAMYRCASSLVAGGSDTQYFGPGTRLTVL.